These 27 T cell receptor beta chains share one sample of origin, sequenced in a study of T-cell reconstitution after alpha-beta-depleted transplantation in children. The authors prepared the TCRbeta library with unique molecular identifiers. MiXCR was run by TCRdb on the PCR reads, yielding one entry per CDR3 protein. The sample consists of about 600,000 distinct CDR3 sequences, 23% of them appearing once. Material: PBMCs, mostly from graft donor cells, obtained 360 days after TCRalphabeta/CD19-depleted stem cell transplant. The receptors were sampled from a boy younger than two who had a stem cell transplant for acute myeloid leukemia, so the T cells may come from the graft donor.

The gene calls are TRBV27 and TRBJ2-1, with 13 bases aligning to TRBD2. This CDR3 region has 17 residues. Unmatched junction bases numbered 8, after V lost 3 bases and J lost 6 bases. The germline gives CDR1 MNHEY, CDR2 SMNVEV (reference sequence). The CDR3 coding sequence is TGTGCCAGCAGTTTCACCGGACTAGCGGGGGAAATCAATGAGCAGTTCTTC. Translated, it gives CASSFTGLAGEINEQFF.

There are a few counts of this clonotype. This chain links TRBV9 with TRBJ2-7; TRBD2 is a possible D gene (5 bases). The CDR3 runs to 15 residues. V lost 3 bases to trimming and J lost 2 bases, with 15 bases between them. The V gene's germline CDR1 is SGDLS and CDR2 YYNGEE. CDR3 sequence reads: CASSEGDDLTYEQYF. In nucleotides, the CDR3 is TGTGCCAGCAGCGAGGGAGATGACTTGACCTACGAGCAGTACTTC.

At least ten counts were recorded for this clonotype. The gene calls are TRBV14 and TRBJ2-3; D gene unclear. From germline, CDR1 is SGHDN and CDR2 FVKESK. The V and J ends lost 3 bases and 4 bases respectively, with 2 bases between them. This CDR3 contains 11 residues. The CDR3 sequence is CASSHSDTQYF. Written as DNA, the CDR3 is TGTGCCAGCAGCCATTCAGATACGCAGTATTTT.

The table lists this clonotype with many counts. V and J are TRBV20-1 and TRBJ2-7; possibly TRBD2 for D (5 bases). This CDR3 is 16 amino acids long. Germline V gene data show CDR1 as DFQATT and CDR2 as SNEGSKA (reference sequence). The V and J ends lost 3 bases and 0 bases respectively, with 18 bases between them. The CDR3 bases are TGCAGTGCTAGGCACTCCAGCGGAACCTACTCCTACGAGCAGTACTTC. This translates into CSARHSSGTYSYEQYF.

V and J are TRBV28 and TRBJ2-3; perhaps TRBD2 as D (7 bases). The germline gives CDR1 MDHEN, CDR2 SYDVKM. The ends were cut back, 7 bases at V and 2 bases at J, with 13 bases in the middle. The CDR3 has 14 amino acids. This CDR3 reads CASKGRGLTDTQYF. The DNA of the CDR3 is TGTGCCAGCAAGGGGCGGGGGCTCACAGATACGCAGTATTTT.

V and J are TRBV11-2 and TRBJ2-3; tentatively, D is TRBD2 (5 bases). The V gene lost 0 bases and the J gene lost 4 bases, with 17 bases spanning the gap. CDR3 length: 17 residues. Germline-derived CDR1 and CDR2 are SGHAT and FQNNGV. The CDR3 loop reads CASSLEDLILGADTQYF. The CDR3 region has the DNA TGTGCCAGCAGCTTAGAGGATCTGATTTTGGGAGCAGATACGCAGTATTTT. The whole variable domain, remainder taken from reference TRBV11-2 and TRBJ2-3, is EAGVAQSPRYKIIEKRQSVAFWCNPISGHATLYWYQQILGQGPKLLIQFQNNGVVDDSQLPKDRFSAERLKGVDSTLKIQPAKLEDSAVYLCASSLEDLILGADTQYFGPGTRLTVL.

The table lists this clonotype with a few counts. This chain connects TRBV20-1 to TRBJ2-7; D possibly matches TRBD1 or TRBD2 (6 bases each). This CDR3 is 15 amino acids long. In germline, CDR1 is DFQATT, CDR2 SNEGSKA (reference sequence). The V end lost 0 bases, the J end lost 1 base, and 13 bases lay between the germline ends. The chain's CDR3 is CSARDGGTPSYEQYF. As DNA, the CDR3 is TGCAGTGCTAGAGATGGAGGGACACCTTCCTACGAGCAGTACTTC.

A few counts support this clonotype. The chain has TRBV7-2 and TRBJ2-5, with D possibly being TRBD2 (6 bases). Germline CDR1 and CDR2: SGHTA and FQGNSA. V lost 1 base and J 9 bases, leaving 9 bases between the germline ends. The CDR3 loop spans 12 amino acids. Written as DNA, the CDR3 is TGTGCCAGCAGCTTAGGCCCGGGGGCCCAGTACTTC. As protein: CASSLGPGAQYF. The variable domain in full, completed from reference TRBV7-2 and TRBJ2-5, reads GAGVSQSPSNKVTEKGKDVELRCDPISGHTALYWYRQSLGQGLEFLIYFQGNSAPDKSGLPSDRFSAERTGGSVSTLTIQRTQQEDSAVYLCASSLGPGAQYFGPGTRLLVL.

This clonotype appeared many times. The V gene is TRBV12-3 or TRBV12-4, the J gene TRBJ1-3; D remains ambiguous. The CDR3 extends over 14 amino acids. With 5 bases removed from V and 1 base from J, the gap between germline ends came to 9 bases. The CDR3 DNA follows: TGTGCCAGCAGTCGGACCGAGTCTGGAAACACCATATATTTT. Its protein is CASSRTESGNTIYF.

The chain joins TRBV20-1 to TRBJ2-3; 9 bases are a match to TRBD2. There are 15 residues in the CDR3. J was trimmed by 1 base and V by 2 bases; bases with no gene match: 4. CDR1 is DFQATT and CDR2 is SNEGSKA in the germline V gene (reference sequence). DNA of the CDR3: TGCAGTGCTAGAATTAAGCGGGGGGGCACAGATACGCAGTATTTT. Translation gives CSARIKRGGTDTQYF.

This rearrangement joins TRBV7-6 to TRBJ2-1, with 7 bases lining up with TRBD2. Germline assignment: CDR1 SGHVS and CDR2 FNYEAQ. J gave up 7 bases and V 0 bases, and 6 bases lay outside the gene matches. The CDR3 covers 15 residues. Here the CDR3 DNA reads TGTGCCAGCAGCTTAGCGGGGGGGTCTTGGAATGAGCAGTTCTTC. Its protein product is CASSLAGGSWNEQFF.

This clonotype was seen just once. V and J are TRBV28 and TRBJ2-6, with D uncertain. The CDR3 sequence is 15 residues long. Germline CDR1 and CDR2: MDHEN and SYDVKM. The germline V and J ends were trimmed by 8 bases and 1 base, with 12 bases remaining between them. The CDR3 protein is CASRQRDSGANVLTF. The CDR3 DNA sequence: TGTGCCAGCCGACAAAGGGATTCTGGGGCCAACGTCCTGACTTTC.

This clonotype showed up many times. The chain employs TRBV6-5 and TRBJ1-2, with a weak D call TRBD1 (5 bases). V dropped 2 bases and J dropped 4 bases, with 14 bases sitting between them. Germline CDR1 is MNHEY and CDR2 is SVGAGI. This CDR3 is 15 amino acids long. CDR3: CASSYGPQGGYGYTF. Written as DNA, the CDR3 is TGTGCCAGCAGTTACGGTCCGCAGGGCGGCTATGGCTACACCTTC.

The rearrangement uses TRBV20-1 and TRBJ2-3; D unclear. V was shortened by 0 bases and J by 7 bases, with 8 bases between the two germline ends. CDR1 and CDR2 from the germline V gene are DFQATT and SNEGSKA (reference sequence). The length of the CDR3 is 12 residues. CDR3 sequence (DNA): TGCAGTGCTAGAGATCTCATCAATACGCAGTATTTT. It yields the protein CSARDLINTQYF.

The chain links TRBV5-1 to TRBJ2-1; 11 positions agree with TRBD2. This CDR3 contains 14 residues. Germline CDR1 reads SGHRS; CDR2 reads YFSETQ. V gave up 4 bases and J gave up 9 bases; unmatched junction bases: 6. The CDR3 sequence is CASSATSGGTEQFF. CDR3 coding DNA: TGCGCCAGCAGCGCAACTAGCGGGGGAACTGAGCAGTTCTTC.

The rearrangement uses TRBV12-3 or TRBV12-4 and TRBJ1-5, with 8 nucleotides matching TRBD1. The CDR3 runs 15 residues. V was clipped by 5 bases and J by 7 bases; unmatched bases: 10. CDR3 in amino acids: CASSPSDRARQPQHF. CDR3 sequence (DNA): TGTGCCAGCAGTCCCTCGGACAGGGCCCGACAGCCCCAGCATTTT.

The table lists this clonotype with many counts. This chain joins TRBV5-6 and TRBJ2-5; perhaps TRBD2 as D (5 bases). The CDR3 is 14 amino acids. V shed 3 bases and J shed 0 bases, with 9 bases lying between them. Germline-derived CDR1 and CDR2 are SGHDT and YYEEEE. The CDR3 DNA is TGTGCCAGCAGCTGGACTGCAGACCAAGAGACCCAGTACTTC. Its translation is CASSWTADQETQYF.

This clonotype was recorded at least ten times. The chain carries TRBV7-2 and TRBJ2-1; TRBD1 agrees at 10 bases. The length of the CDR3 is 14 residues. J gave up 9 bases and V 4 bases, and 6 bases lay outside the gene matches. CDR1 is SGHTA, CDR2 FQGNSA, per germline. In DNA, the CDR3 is TGTGCCAGCAGCTCGGAGACAGGGGGCTTTGAGCAGTTCTTC. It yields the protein CASSSETGGFEQFF.

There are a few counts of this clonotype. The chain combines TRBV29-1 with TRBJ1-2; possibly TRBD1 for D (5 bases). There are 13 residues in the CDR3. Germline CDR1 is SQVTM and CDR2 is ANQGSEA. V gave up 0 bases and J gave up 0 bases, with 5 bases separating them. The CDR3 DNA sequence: TGCAGCGTTGAAGAGGGGCCTAACTATGGCTACACCTTC. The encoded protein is CSVEEGPNYGYTF.

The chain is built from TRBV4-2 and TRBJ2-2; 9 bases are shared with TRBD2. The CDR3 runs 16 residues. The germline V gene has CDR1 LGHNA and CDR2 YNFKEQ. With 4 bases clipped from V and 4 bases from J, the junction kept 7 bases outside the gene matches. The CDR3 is CASSPGLAGPTGELFF. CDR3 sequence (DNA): TGTGCCAGCAGCCCCGGGCTAGCGGGGCCCACCGGGGAGCTGTTTTTT.

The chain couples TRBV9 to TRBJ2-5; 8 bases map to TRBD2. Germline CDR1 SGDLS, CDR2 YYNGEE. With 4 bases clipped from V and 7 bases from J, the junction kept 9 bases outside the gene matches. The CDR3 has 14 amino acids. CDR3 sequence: CASSISGESGTQYF. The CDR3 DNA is TGTGCCAGCAGCATTAGCGGGGAAAGTGGGACCCAGTACTTC. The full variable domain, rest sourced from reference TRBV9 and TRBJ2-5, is DSGVTQTPKHLITATGQRVTLRCSPRSGDLSVYWYQQSLDQGLQFLIQYYNGEERAKGNILERFSAQQFPDLHSELNLSSLELGDSALYFCASSISGESGTQYFGPGTRLLVL.

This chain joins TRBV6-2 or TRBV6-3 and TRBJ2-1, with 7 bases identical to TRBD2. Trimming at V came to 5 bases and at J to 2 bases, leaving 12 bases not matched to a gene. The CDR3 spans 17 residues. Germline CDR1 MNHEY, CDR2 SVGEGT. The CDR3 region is CASSLLGGVGPYNEQFF. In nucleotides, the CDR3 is TGTGCCAGCAGTCTCCTGGGGGGGGTGGGGCCCTACAATGAGCAGTTCTTC.

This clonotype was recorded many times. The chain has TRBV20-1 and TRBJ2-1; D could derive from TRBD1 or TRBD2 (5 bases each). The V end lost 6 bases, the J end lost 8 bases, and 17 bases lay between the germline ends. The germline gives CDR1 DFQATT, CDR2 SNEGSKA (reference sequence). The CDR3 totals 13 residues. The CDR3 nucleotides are TGCAGTGCGCCCGGGACCGAGACGGATGAGCAGTTCTTC. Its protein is CSAPGTETDEQFF.

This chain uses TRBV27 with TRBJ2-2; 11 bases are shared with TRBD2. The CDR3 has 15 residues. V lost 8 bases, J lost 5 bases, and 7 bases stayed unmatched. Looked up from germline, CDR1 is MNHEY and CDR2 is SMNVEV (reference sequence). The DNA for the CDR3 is TGTGCCAGCTGCCGACTAGCGGGGCTTACCGGGGAGCTGTTTTTT. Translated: CASCRLAGLTGELFF.

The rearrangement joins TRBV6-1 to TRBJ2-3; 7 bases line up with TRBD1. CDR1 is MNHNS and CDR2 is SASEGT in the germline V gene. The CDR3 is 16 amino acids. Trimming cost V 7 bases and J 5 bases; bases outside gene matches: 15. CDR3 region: CASNLRQGGIGDTQYF. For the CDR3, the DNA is TGTGCCAGCAACCTACGACAGGGCGGCATAGGAGATACGCAGTATTTT.

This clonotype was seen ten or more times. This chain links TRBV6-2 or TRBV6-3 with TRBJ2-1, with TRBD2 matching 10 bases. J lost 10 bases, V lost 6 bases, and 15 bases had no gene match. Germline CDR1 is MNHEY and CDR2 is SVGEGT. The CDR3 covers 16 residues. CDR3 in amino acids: CASSLVPRTSGQEQFF. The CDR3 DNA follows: TGTGCCAGCAGCCTAGTCCCCCGGACTAGCGGACAGGAGCAGTTCTTC.

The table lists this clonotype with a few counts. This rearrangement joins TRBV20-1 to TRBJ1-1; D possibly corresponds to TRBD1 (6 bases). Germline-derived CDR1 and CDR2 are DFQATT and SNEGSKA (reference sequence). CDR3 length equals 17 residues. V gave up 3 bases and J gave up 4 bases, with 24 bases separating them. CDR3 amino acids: CSARGVRTDKLSTEAFF. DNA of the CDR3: TGCAGTGCTAGGGGGGTTCGGACAGACAAACTAAGCACTGAAGCTTTCTTT.